This passage covers 16 T cell receptor beta chains from one sample sequenced in a study of blood T cell repertoires in COVID-19. The protocol was immunoSEQ multiplex PCR, while the TCRdb copy is restricted to in-frame clones and leaves out a portion. The sample carries about 140,000 clones, more than 60% recorded once. Material for sequencing was peripheral blood. Receptors were obtained from a man between 50 and 59 years old with acute or convalescent COVID-19.

This clone appeared once. The chain links TRBV14 to TRBJ2-3, with D maybe TRBD1 (5 bases). Trimming stripped 1 base from V and 4 bases from J, with 15 bases between. Germline CDR1 and CDR2: SGHDN and FVKESK. This CDR3 has 16 residues. The CDR3 spells CASSQGQSIGADTQYF. The CDR3 DNA is TGTGCCAGCAGCCAAGGACAGTCTATTGGAGCAGATACGCAGTATTTT. Combining the CDR3 with reference TRBV14 and TRBJ2-3 gives the whole variable domain EAGVTQFPSHSVIEKGQTVTLRCDPISGHDNLYWYRRVMGKEIKFLLHFVKESKQDESGMPNNRFLAERTGGTYSTLKVQPAELEDSGVYFCASSQGQSIGADTQYFGPGTRLTVL.

Note on this clone: This may stem from a read error, because a much larger clone lies one nucleotide away. The chain links TRBV5-1 to TRBJ1-3; 9 bases align to TRBD1. The V gene end was trimmed by 3 bases and the J gene end by 0 bases; junction bases not matched to a gene: 1. CDR1 SGHRS and CDR2 YFSETQ come from the germline V gene. This CDR3 region has 15 residues. CDR3 amino acids: CASSWGQGSGNTIYF. The CDR3 DNA reads as TGCGCCAGCAGCTGGGGACAGGGCTCTGGAAACACCATATATTTT.

The chain is built from TRBV24-1 and TRBJ1-2; 7 nucleotides match TRBD1. Trimming at V came to 7 bases and at J to 5 bases, leaving 3 bases not matched to a gene. Germline CDR1 reads KGHDR; CDR2 reads SFDVKD. There are 12 residues in the CDR3. CDR3 nucleotides: TGTGCCACCAGCCGGGACAGTTATGGCTACACCTTC. It encodes CATSRDSYGYTF.

The chain carries TRBV7-8 and TRBJ2-3; possibly TRBD2 for D (5 bases). Germline V CDR1 and CDR2: SGHVS, FQNEAQ. CDR3 length equals 11 residues. V was trimmed by 5 bases and J by 7 bases, leaving 7 bases between them. The CDR3 nucleotides read TGTGCCAGCAGCGAGCGGTATACGCAGTATTTT. Its translation is CASSERYTQYF.

The V call is TRBV4-2, the J call TRBJ2-1, with D perhaps TRBD1 (5 bases). This CDR3 is 12 amino acids long. Trimming took off 5 bases at V and 8 bases at J, with 10 bases between the two ends. Germline assignment: CDR1 LGHNA and CDR2 YNFKEQ. This CDR3 reads CASSVRGDEQFF. The CDR3 coding sequence is TGTGCCAGCAGCGTTAGGGGCGATGAGCAGTTCTTC.

The gene calls are TRBV2 and TRBJ2-1; 12 positions agree with TRBD2. The V gene's germline CDR1 is SNHLY and CDR2 FYNNEI. The J segment lost 9 bases and the V segment lost 1 base, leaving 7 bases of the junction unmatched. CDR3 length equals 16 residues. The CDR3 DNA follows: TGTGCCAGCAGTGAAGTTGCTAGCGGGGGGGCCATTGAGCAGTTCTTC. The encoded protein is CASSEVASGGAIEQFF.

This chain joins TRBV9 and TRBJ1-1, with a tentative D call TRBD1 (6 bases). The CDR3 runs to 15 residues. V lost 4 bases to trimming and J lost 0 bases, with 13 bases between them. CDR1 SGDLS and CDR2 YYNGEE come from the germline V gene. As DNA, the CDR3 is TGTGCCAGCAGCCCGAGGGGGGGGATGAACACTGAAGCTTTCTTT. This codes for CASSPRGGMNTEAFF.

This chain uses TRBV28 with TRBJ2-3, with D perhaps matching TRBD1 (5 bases). Per germline, CDR1 MDHEN and CDR2 SYDVKM. V lost 7 bases and J 0 bases, leaving 8 bases between the germline ends. This CDR3 spans 13 amino acids. The CDR3 here is CASTSGSTDTQYF. For the CDR3, the DNA is TGTGCCAGCACTTCAGGGAGCACAGATACGCAGTATTTT.

The gene calls are TRBV5-1 and TRBJ2-1, with 9 bases identical to TRBD2. Looked up from germline, CDR1 is SGHRS and CDR2 is YFSETQ. There are 15 residues in the CDR3. V gave up 4 bases and J gave up 7 bases; unmatched junction bases: 9. The CDR3 bases are TGCGCCAGCAGCACGCGGGGGGGAAACGGGAATGAGCAGTTCTTC. Translated: CASSTRGGNGNEQFF.

This clone was seen just once. The chain has TRBV4-1 and TRBJ1-1; possibly TRBD1 for D (6 bases). The germline V gene has CDR1 MGHRA and CDR2 YSYEKL. There are 14 residues in the CDR3. Trimming shortened V by 2 bases and J by 5 bases, and 12 bases separated the two germline ends. The CDR3 DNA sequence: TGCGCCAGCAGCCAATCATCAAGGGGGACTGAAGCTTTCTTT. Amino acid sequence: CASSQSSRGTEAFF.

This clone has more than one count but fewer than ten. The CDR3 is CASSRQINSNQPQHF. The DNA for the CDR3 is TGTGCCAGTAGTAGGCAGATCAATAGCAATCAGCCCCAGCATTTT. The chain carries TRBV19 and TRBJ1-5; D remains unclear. This CDR3 is built from 15 residues. Trimming took off 4 bases at V and 0 bases at J, with 10 bases between the two ends. Germline loops: CDR1 LNHDA, CDR2 SQIVND (reference sequence).

The rearrangement uses TRBV4-1 and TRBJ1-4; D may be TRBD1 (5 bases). V was cut by 8 bases and J by 8 bases, with 18 bases left in between. Germline loops: CDR1 MGHRA, CDR2 YSYEKL. CDR3 size: 14 residues. In DNA form, the CDR3 reads TGCGCCAGCCATCCCGGGACTTTGGGCGAAAAACTGTTTTTT. It codes for CASHPGTLGEKLFF.

The chain recombines TRBV10-3 with TRBJ2-1; TRBD2 matches 12 bases. The CDR3 extends over 15 amino acids. Per the germline V gene, CDR1 is ENHRY and CDR2 is SYGVKD. V was clipped by 10 bases and J by 4 bases; unmatched bases: 8. The CDR3 DNA reads as TGTGCCACTCATACTAGCGGGGGGTTATACAATGAGCAGTTCTTC. Translating gives CATHTSGGLYNEQFF.

The rearrangement links TRBV11-2 to TRBJ2-7, with 8 bases matching TRBD1. CDR1 SGHAT and CDR2 FQNNGV come from the germline V gene. The V and J ends lost 1 base and 5 bases, in that order; junction bases with no gene match: 10. The CDR3 loop spans 16 amino acids. Written as DNA, the CDR3 is TGTGCCAGCAGCTTAGGATGGCAGGGGGCACGGGACGAGCAGTACGTC. Protein: CASSLGWQGARDEQYV.

There are a few counts of this clone. The chain combines TRBV10-2 with TRBJ2-3; the match to TRBD2 covers 8 bases. In germline, CDR1 is WSHSY, CDR2 SAAADI. V lost 8 bases, J lost 6 bases, and 7 bases stayed unmatched. The CDR3 covers 13 residues. The CDR3 DNA reads TGCGCCAGCCGGGGGGGTCAGTCGGATACGCAGTATTTT. Its translation: CASRGGQSDTQYF.

The genes are TRBV5-1 and TRBJ2-2; 7 nucleotides agree with TRBD1. Trimming cost V 4 bases and J 4 bases; bases outside gene matches: 4. The CDR3 extends over 14 amino acids. Per germline, CDR1 SGHRS and CDR2 YFSETQ. The CDR3 coding sequence is TGCGCCAGCAGCCTGACAGGGTCCACCGGGGAGCTGTTTTTT. It translates to CASSLTGSTGELFF.